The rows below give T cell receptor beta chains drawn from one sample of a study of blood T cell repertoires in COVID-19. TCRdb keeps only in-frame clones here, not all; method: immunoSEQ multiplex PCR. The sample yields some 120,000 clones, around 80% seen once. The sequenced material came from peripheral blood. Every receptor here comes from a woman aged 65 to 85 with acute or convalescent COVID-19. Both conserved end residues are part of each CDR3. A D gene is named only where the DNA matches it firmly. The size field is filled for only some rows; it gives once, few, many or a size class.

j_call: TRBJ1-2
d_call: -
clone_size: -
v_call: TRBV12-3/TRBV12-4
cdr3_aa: CASRSLGYGYTF
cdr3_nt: TGTGCCAGCCGCTCCCTAGGCTATGGCTACACCTTC

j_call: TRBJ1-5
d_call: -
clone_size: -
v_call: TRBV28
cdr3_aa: CASRLQEGNQPQHF
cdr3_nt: TGTGCCAGCAGGCTACAGGAAGGCAATCAGCCCCAGCATTTT

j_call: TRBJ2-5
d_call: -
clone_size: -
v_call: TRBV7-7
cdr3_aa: CASSLELREPPGTQYF
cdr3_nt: TGTGCCAGCAGCTTAGAGCTCCGGGAGCCCCCCGGGACCCAGTACTTC

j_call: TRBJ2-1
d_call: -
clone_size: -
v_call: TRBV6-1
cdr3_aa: CASSETTSSYNEQFF
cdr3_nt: TGTGCCAGCAGTGAAACCACAAGCTCCTACAATGAGCAGTTCTTC

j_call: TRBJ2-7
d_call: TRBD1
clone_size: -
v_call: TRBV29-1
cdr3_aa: CSAEGQGSYEQYF
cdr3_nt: TGCAGCGCCGAGGGACAGGGCTCCTACGAGCAGTACTTC

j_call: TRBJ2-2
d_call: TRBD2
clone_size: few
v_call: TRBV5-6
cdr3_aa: CASSPGLARNTGELFF
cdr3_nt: TGTGCCAGCAGCCCGGGACTAGCTAGGAACACCGGGGAGCTGTTTTTT

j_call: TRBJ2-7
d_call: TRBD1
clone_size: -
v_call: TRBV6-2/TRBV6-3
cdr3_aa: CASSSQGYEQYF
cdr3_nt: TGTGCCAGCAGTTCACAGGGGTACGAGCAGTACTTC

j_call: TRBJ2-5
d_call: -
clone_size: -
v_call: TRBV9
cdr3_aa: CASSARPGGAQYF
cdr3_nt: TGTGCCAGCAGCGCCCGCCCGGGCGGGGCCCAGTACTTC

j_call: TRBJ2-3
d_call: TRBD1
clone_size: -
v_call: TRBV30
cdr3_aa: CAWSDGQGRIDTQYF
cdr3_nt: TGTGCCTGGAGCGATGGACAGGGAAGGATAGATACGCAGTATTTT

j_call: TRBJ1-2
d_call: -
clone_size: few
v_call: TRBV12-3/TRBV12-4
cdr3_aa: CASSNRALYGYTF
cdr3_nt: TGTGCCAGCAGCAACAGGGCCTTATATGGCTACACCTTC

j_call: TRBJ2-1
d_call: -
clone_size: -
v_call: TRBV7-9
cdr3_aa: CASSSLGGNEQFF
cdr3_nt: TGTGCCAGCAGCTCCCTAGGGGGCAATGAGCAGTTCTTC

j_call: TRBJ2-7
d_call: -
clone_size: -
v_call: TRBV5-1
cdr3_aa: CASSFGGSNSYEQYF
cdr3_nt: TGCGCCAGCAGCTTTGGAGGGTCGAACTCCTACGAGCAGTACTTC

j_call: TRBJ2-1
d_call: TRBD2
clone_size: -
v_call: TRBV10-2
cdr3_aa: CASRTSGPDEQFF
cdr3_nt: TGCGCCAGCAGGACTAGCGGACCAGATGAGCAGTTCTTC

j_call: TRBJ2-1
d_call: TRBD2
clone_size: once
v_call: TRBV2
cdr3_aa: CASSNSGSSYNEQFF
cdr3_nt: TGTGCCAGCAGTAATAGCGGGAGCTCCTACAATGAGCAGTTCTTC

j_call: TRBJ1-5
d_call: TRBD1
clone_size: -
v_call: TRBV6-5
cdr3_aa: CASRPPGGNQPQHF
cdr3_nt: TGTGCCAGCAGACCCCCAGGGGGAAATCAGCCCCAGCATTTT

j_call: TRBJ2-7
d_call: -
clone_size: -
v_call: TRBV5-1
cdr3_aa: CASSLGGYEQYF
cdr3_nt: TGCGCCAGCAGCTTAGGGGGCTACGAGCAGTACTTC

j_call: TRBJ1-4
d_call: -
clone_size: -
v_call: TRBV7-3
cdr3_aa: CASSPGKRGATNEKLFF
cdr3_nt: TGTGCCAGCAGCCCCGGTAAGAGAGGAGCAACTAATGAAAAACTGTTTTTT

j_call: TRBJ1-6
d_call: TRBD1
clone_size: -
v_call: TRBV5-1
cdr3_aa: CASSLPTGENGDSPLHF
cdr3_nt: TGCGCCAGCAGCCTCCCGACAGGGGAGAACGGGGATTCACCCCTCCACTTT

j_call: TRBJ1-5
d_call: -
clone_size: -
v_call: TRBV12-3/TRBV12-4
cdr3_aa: CASSFSGDQPQHF
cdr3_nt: TGTGCCAGCAGTTTCTCAGGGGATCAGCCCCAGCATTTT

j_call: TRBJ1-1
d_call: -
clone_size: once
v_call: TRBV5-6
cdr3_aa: CASSPGRYTEAFF
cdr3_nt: TGTGCCAGCAGCCCTGGTCGGTACACTGAAGCTTTCTTT

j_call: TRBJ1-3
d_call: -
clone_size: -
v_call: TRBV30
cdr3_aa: CAWGPADTIYF
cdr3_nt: TGTGCCTGGGGACCCGCGGACACCATATATTTT

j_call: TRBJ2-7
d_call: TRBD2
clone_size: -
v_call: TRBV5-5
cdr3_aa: CASSLPSGVEQYF
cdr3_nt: TGTGCCAGCAGCTTGCCTAGCGGGGTCGAGCAGTACTTC

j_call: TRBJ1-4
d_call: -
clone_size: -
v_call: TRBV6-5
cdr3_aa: CASSRTDRNEKLFF
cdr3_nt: TGTGCCAGCAGTCGGACAGATCGAAATGAAAAACTGTTTTTT

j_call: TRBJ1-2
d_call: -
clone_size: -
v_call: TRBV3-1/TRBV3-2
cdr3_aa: CASRGFNNYGYTF
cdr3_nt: TGTGCCAGTCGAGGGTTTAATAACTATGGCTACACCTTC

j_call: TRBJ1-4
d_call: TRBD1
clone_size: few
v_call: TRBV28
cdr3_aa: CASSLEGTGAANEKLFF
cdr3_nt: TGTGCCAGCAGTTTAGAAGGGACAGGGGCGGCTAATGAAAAACTGTTTTTT

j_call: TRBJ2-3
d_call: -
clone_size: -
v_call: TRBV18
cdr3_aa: CASSPGGTDTQYF
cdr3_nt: TGTGCCAGCTCACCGGGCGGGACAGATACGCAGTATTTT

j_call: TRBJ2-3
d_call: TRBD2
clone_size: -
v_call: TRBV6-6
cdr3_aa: CASSPGTSGSLGTDTQYF
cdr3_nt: TGTGCCAGCAGTCCCGGGACTAGCGGTAGTCTGGGAACAGATACGCAGTATTTT

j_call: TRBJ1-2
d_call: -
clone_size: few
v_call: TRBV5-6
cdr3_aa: CASSRDRNYGYTF
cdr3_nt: TGTGCCAGCAGCCGAGACAGAAACTATGGCTACACCTTC

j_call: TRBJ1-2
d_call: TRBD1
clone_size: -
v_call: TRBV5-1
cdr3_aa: CASSPGTGEGRGYTF
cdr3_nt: TGCGCCAGCAGCCCTGGGACAGGGGAGGGCCGAGGCTACACCTTC

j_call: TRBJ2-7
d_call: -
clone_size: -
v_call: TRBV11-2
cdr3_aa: CASSLGHSYEQYF
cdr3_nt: TGTGCCAGCAGCTTAGGTCACAGTTACGAGCAGTACTTC

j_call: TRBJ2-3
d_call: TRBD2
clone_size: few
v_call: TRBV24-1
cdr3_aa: CATSDLELAGPSGTDTQYF
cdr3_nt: TGTGCCACCAGCGATTTGGAACTAGCGGGGCCCTCTGGCACAGATACGCAGTATTTT

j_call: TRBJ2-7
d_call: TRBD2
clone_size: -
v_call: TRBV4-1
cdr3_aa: CASSQLPGRGLATSEQYF
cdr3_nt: TGCGCCAGCAGCCAATTGCCGGGCAGGGGACTAGCGACCAGTGAGCAGTACTTC

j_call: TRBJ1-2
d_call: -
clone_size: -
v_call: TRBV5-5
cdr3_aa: CASSLVAQGNYGYTF
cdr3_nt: TGTGCCAGCAGCTTGGTCGCCCAGGGGAACTATGGCTACACCTTC

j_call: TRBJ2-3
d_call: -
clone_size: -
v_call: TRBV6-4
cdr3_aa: CASSELAGSSTDTQYF
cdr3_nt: TGTGCCAGCAGTGAACTCGCGGGCTCTAGCACAGATACGCAGTATTTT

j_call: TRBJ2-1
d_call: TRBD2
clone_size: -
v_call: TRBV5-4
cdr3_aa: CASSSSGRASFNEQFF
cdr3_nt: TGTGCCAGCAGCAGTAGCGGGAGGGCCAGTTTCAATGAGCAGTTCTTC

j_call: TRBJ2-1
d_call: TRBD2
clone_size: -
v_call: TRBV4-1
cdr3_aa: CASSQEPSRGGWNEQFF
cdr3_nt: TGCGCCAGCAGCCAAGAACCCTCGCGGGGGGGCTGGAATGAGCAGTTCTTC

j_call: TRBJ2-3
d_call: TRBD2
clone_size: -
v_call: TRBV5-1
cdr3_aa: CASSLVLAGGPDTQYF
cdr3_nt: TGCGCCAGCAGCTTGGTACTAGCGGGAGGGCCGGATACGCAGTATTTT

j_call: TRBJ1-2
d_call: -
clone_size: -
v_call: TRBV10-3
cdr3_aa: CAIRTPLPGALGYGYTF
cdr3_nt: TGTGCCATCAGGACCCCCCTACCAGGGGCCCTGGGCTATGGCTACACCTTC

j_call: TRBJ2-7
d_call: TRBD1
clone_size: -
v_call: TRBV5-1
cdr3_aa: CASSLDGQGSYEQYF
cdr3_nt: TGCGCCAGCAGCTTGGATGGACAGGGCTCCTACGAGCAGTACTTC

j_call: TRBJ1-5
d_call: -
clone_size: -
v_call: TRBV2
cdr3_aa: CASSGYSNQPQHF
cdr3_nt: TGTGCCAGCAGTGGCTATAGCAATCAGCCCCAGCATTTT

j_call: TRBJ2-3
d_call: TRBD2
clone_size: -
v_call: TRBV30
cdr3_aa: CALRLAGPTDTQYF
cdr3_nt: TGTGCCTTACGACTAGCGGGACCCACAGATACGCAGTATTTT

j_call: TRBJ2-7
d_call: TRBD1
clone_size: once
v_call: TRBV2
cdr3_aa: CASSYGQVPSYEQYF
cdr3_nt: TGTGCCAGCAGTTACGGACAGGTCCCCTCCTACGAGCAGTACTTC

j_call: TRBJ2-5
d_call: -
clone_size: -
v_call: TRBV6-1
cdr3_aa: CASSDGGPGETQYF
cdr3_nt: TGTGCCAGCAGTGATGGGGGCCCAGGGGAGACCCAGTACTTC

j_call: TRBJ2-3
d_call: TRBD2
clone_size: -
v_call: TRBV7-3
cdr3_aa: CASSFSRLAGGPSFGDTQYF
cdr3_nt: TGTGCCAGCAGCTTTTCCCGACTAGCGGGGGGGCCGTCATTCGGAGATACGCAGTATTTT

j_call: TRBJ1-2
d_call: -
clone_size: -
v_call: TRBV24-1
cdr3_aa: CATSGGLGGYTF
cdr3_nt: TGTGCCACCAGTGGTGGCCTAGGAGGCTACACCTTC

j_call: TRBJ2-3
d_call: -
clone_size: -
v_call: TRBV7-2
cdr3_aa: CASSLAPGTDTQYF
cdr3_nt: TGTGCCAGCAGCTTAGCGCCAGGCACAGATACGCAGTATTTT

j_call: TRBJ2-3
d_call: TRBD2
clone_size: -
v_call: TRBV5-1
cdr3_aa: CASRPLAGSFPDTQYF
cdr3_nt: TGCGCCAGCAGGCCTCTAGCGGGGAGCTTCCCAGATACGCAGTATTTT

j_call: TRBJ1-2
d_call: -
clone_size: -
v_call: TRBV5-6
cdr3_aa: CASSRTPQSANYGYTF
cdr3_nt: TGTGCCAGCAGCCGAACCCCGCAGTCCGCTAACTATGGCTACACCTTC

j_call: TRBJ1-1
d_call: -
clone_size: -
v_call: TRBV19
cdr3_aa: CASSNTGSTEAFF
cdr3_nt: TGTGCCAGTAGTAACACAGGGAGCACTGAAGCTTTCTTT

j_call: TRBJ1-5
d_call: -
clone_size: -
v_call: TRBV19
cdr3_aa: CASSIGLQPQHF
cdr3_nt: TGTGCCAGTAGTATAGGGCTTCAGCCCCAGCATTTT

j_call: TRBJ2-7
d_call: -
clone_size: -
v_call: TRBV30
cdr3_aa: CAWSVSYEQYF
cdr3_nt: TGTGCCTGGAGCGTTTCCTACGAGCAGTACTTC

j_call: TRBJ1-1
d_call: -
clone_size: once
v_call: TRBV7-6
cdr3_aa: CASSLAPGVNTEAFF
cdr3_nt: TGTGCCAGCAGCTTAGCCCCAGGGGTGAACACTGAAGCTTTCTTT